This T cell receptor beta chain was captured by sequencing in a study of T cells in Graves' hyperthyroidism and ophthalmopathy. Study observations and caveats: Model predictions of ophthalmopathy came a median approximately seven months before onset. In the analysis, a 13 V-J model separated ophthalmopathy from stable hyperthyroidism.

TCR beta CDR3 sequences were amplified from RNA transcripts. An initial round of RT-PCR targeting the TCR CDR3 relied on the HTBI primer set. TCRdb called the multiplex PCR reads again in MiXCR, with one record for every CDR3 protein. The profile shows 800,000 or so distinct CDR3 sequences, roughly 40% of them singletons. V gave up 2 bases and J gave up 2 bases; unmatched junction bases: 3. In germline, CDR1 is SGHTA, CDR2 FQGNSA. This CDR3 contains 16 residues. A remark on this clonotype: The target antigen is unknown.

Pregnant or lactating patients were excluded, as were those with uncontrolled infection or other autoimmune disease. The TCR was taken from a man aged 18 to 30 with Graves' hyperthyroidism. The chain has TRBV7-2 and TRBJ2-5; 12 bases match TRBD2. Sequences were obtained from blood. The CDR3 DNA reads as TGTGCCAGCAGCTTACGACTAGCGGGGGTACAAGAGACCCAGTACTTC. This sequence encodes CASSLRLAGVQETQYF.